This TCR beta chain was recovered during a study of shared clonotypes between healthy human individuals. The wider study: The study drew on a couple of women and three men aged 18 to 49 as donors.

Study results and limitations: It was the non-shared clonotypes that had lower generation probabilities than clonotypes shared by all four donors. In having few donors, the study represented limited genetic and exposure-history diversity. Around 5% of naive CD4 clonotypes were common to several donors.

In regard to this clone: Its antigen is as yet unknown. The junction does not match germline at one end; this may be a read error.

This CDR3 comprises 17 residues. Germline CDR1 reads KGHSH; CDR2 reads LQKENI. Assay used: immunoSEQ multiplex PCR; TCRdb lists only in-frame clones, some missing. Found here are 2 million to 3 million clones, about 92% of them singletons; the top ten hold around 0.15%. The sequence came from a man in his late teens or twenties in good health. What was sequenced was naive CD4+ T cells sorted from blood. The subset was: CD45RA+ positively selected. The chain combines TRBV18 with TRBJ2-7; 12 nucleotides match TRBD2. The CDR3 loop is CASPPPRTSGKLNEQYF. The CDR3 DNA reads TGTGCCAGCCCACCACCCCGGACTAGCGGGAAGCTAAACGAGCAGTACTTC. Based on the CDR3 plus reference TRBV18 and TRBJ2-7, the full variable domain is NAGVMQNPRHLVRRRGQEARLRCSPMKGHSHVYWYRQLPEEGLKFMVYLQKENIIDESGMPKERFSAEFPKEGPSILRIQQVVRGDSAAYFCASPPPRTSGKLNEQYFGPGTRLTVT.